The 2 T cell receptor beta chains in this list originate from one sample, sequenced in a study of blood T cell repertoires in COVID-19. Repertoires were generated with immunoSEQ multiplex PCR, while TCRdb's copy carries only in-frame clones and drops some. Of 300,000 to 400,000 clones in the sample, around nine tenths are singletons; the top ten hold 2% to 3%. Material for sequencing was PBMCs or T cells enriched from blood (not recorded which). The receptors come from a man aged 55 to 70 who had recovered from COVID-19.

The V and J genes are TRBV18 and TRBJ2-5; 8 positions match TRBD1. J gave up 4 bases and V 6 bases, and 13 bases lay outside the gene matches. The CDR3 is 16 amino acids. Per germline, CDR1 KGHSH and CDR2 LQKENI. The CDR3 protein is CASSPLPTGQGETQYF. Here the CDR3 DNA reads TGTGCCAGCTCCCCTCTCCCGACTGGACAGGGAGAGACCCAGTACTTC. The full variable domain, completed using reference TRBV18 and TRBJ2-5, is NAGVMQNPRHLVRRRGQEARLRCSPMKGHSHVYWYRQLPEEGLKFMVYLQKENIIDESGMPKERFSAEFPKEGPSILRIQQVVRGDSAAYFCASSPLPTGQGETQYFGPGTRLLVL.

The rearrangement uses TRBV30 and TRBJ2-3, with D possibly being TRBD2 (6 bases). The CDR3 runs to 13 residues. V was clipped by 6 bases and J by 1 base, with 11 bases between them. The germline V gene encodes CDR1 GTSNPN and CDR2 SVGIG (reference sequence). The CDR3 loop reads CACKRRGTDTQYF. DNA for the CDR3: TGTGCCTGTAAGCGGAGGGGCACAGATACGCAGTATTTT.